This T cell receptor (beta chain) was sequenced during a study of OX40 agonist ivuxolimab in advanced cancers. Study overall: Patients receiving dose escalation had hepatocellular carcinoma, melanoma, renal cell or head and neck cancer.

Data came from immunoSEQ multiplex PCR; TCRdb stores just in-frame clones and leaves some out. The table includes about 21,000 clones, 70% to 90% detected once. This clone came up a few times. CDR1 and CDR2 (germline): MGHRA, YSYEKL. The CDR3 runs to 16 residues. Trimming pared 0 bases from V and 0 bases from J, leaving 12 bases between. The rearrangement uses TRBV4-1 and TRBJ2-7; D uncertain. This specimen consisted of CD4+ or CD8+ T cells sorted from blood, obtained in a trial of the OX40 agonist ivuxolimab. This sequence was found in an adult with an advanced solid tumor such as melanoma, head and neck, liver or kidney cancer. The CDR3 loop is CASSQEYGYSSYEQYF. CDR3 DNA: TGCGCCAGCAGCCAAGAGTATGGTTACAGCTCCTACGAGCAGTACTTC.